The clone carrying this TCR beta chain was seen more than once but under ten times. There are 13 residues in the CDR3. The V gene's germline CDR1 is MNHEY and CDR2 SVGAGI. The V gene lost 2 bases and the J gene lost 5 bases, with 9 bases spanning the gap. The data stem from a study of identical twins. In TCRdb, the 5' RACE reads were re-called with MiXCR into one record per CDR3 protein. The sample has approximately 630,000 distinct CDR3 sequences; 7% to 7.5% are singletons. This sample was also put to use in a study of yellow fever vaccine responses in identical twins.

Material for sequencing was PBMCs. The rearrangement joins TRBV6-5 to TRBJ2-5; D is undetermined. The source is a woman between 18 and 30 years old in good health. The CDR3 here is CASSYNWAETQYF. The CDR3 nucleotides are TGTGCCAGCAGTTACAACTGGGCGGAGACCCAGTACTTC.